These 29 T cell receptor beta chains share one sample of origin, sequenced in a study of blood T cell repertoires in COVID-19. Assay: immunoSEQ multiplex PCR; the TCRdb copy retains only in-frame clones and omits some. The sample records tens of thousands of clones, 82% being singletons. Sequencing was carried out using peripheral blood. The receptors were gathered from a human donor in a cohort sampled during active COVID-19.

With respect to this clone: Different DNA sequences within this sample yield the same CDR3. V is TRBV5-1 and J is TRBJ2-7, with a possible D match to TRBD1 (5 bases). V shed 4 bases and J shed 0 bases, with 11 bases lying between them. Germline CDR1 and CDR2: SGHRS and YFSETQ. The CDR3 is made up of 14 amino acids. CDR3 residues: CASSDTGSSYEQYF. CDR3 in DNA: TGCGCCAGCAGCGATACAGGTTCCTCCTACGAGCAGTACTTC. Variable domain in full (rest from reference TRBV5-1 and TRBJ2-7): KAGVTQTPRYLIKTRGQQVTLSCSPISGHRSVSWYQQTPGQGLQFLFEYFSETQRNKGNFPGRFSGRQFSNSRSEMNVSTLELGDSALYLCASSDTGSSYEQYFGPGTRLTVT.

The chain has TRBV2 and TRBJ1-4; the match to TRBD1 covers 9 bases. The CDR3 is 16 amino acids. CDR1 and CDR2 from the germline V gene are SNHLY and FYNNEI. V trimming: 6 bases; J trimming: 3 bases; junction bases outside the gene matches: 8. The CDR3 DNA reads TGTGCCAGCAGAGAAACAGGGGGCGCGGCTAATGAAAAACTGTTTTTT. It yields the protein CASRETGGAANEKLFF. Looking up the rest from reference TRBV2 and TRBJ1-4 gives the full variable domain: EPEVTQTPSHQVTQMGQEVILRCVPISNHLYFYWYRQILGQKVEFLVSFYNNEISEKSEIFDDQFSVERPDGSNFTLKIRSTKLEDSAMYFCASRETGGAANEKLFFGSGTQLSVL.

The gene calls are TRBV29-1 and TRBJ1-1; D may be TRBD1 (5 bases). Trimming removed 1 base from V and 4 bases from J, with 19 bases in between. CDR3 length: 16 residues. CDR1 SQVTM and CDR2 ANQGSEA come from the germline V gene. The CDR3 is CSVEVKGVRVPTEAFF. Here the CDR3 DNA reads TGCAGCGTTGAAGTAAAAGGGGTAAGGGTACCCACTGAAGCTTTCTTT. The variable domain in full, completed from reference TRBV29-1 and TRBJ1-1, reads SAVISQKPSRDICQRGTSLTIQCQVDSQVTMMFWYRQQPGQSLTLIATANQGSEATYESGFVIDKFPISRPNLTFSTLTVSNMSPEDSSIYLCSVEVKGVRVPTEAFFGQGTRLTVV.

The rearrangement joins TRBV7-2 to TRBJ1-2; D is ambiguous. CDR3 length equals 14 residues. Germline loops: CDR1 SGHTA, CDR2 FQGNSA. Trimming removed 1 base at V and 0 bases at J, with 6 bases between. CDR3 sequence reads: CASSLGSTNYGYTF. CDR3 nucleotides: TGTGCCAGCAGCTTAGGTTCAACTAACTATGGCTACACCTTC.

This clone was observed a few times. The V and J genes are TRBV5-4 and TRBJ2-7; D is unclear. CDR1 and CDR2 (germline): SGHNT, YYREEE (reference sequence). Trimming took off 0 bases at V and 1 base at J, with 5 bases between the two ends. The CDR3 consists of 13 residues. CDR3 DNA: TGTGCCAGCAGCTTGGCCAGATCCTACGAGCAGTACTTC. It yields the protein CASSLARSYEQYF.

The DNA for the CDR3 is TGCGCCAGCAGCCAAGATACTAGCGGGGGCTACACAGATACGCAGTATTTT. Translating it yields CASSQDTSGGYTDTQYF. The chain combines TRBV4-1 with TRBJ2-3, with TRBD2 matching 11 bases. The CDR3 contains 17 residues. V dropped 0 bases and J dropped 2; count of bases not matched to a gene: 4. Germline values: CDR1 MGHRA, CDR2 YSYEKL.

The CDR3 DNA is TGTGCCAGCAGCCCAGGGGGACGAAGCAATCAGCCCCAGCATTTT. Its translation is CASSPGGRSNQPQHF. The chain joins TRBV3-1 (or the pseudogene TRBV3-2) to TRBJ1-5; 7 positions match TRBD1. The CDR3 covers 15 residues. Losses at the gene ends were 4 bases for V and 1 base for J; bases not matched to a gene: 4. CDR1 LGHDT and CDR2 YNNKEL come from the germline V gene (reference sequence).

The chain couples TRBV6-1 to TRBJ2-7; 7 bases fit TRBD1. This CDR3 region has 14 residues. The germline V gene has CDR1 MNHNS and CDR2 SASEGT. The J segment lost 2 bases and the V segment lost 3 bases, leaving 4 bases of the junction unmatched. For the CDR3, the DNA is TGTGCCAGCAGTGAGAGGGACAGCGCCTACGAGCAGTACTTC. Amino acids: CASSERDSAYEQYF.

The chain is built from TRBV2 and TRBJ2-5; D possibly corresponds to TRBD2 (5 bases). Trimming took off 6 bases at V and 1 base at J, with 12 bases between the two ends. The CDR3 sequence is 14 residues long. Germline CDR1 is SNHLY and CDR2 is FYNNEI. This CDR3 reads CASSSSGVQETQYF. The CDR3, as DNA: TGTGCCAGCAGCAGCTCCGGGGTCCAAGAGACCCAGTACTTC.

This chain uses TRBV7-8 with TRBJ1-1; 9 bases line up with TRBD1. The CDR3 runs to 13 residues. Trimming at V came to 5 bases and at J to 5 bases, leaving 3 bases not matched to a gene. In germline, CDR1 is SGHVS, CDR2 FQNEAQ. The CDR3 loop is CASSLTGGTEAFF. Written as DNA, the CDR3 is TGTGCCAGCAGCCTGACAGGGGGGACTGAAGCTTTCTTT.

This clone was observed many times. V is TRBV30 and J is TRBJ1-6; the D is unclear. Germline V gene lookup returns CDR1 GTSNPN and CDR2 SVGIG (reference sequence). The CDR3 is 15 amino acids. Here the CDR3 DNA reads TGTGCGACGAAAGGCGGGAGCTCCTATAATTCACCCCTCCACTTT. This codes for CATKGGSSYNSPLHF.

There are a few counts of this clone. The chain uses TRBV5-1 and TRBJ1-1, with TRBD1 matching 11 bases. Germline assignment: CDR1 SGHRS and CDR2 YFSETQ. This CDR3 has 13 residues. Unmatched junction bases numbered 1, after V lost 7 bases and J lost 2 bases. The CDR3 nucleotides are TGCGCCAGCGGACAGGGGGCCAACACTGAAGCTTTCTTT. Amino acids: CASGQGANTEAFF.

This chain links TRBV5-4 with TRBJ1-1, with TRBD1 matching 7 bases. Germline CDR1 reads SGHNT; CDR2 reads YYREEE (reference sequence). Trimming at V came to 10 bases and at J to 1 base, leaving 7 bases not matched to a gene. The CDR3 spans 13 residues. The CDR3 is CAPNRGRNTEAFF. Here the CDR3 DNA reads TGTGCCCCGAACAGGGGAAGGAACACTGAAGCTTTCTTT. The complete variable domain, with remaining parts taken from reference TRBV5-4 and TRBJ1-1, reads ETGVTQSPTHLIKTRGQQVTLRCSSQSGHNTVSWYQQALGQGPQFIFQYYREEENGRGNFPPRFSGLQFPNYSSELNVNALELDDSALYLCAPNRGRNTEAFFGQGTRLTVV.

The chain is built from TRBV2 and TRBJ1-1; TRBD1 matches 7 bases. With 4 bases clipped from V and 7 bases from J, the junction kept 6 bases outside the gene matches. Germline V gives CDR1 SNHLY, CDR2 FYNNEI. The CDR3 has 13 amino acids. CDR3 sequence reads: CASSVLTGIEAFF. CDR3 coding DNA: TGTGCCAGCAGTGTACTGACAGGGATTGAAGCTTTCTTT.

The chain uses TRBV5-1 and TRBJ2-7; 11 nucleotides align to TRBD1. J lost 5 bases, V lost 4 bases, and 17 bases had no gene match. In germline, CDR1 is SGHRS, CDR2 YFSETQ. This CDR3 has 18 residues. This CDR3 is CASSVGQGVQGSVDEQYF. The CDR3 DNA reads TGCGCCAGCAGCGTGGGACAGGGGGTCCAAGGTTCGGTCGACGAGCAGTACTTC.

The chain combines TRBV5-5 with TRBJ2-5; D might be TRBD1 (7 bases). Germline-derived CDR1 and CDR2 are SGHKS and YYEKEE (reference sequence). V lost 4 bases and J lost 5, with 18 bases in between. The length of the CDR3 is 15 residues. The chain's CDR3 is CASSPLRTGGETQYF. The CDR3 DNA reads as TGTGCCAGCAGCCCGCTTCGGACAGGAGGGGAGACCCAGTACTTC.

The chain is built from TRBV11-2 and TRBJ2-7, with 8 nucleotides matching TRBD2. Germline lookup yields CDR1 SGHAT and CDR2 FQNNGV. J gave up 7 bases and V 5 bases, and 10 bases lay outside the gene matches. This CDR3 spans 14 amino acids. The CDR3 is CASSAAGGAREQYF. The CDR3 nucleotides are TGTGCCAGCAGCGCGGCGGGGGGAGCCCGAGAGCAGTACTTC. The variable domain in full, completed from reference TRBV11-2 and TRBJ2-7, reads EAGVAQSPRYKIIEKRQSVAFWCNPISGHATLYWYQQILGQGPKLLIQFQNNGVVDDSQLPKDRFSAERLKGVDSTLKIQPAKLEDSAVYLCASSAAGGAREQYFGPGTRLTVT.

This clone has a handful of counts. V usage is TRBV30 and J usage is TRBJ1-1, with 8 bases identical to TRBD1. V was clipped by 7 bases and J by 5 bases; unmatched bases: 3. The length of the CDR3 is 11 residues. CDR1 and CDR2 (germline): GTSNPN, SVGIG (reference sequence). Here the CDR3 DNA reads TGTGCCTTCGACAGGGGTACTGAAGCTTTCTTT. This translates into CAFDRGTEAFF.

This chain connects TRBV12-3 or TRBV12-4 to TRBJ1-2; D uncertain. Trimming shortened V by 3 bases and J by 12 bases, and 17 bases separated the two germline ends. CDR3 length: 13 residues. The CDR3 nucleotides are TGTGCCAGCAGTTTTTACAACTACTACCCCGACACCTTC. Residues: CASSFYNYYPDTF.

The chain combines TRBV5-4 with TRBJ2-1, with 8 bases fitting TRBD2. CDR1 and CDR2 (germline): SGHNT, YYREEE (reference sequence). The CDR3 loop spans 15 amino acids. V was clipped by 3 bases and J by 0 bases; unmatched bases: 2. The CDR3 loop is CASSSGTSSYNEQFF. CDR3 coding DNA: TGTGCCAGCAGCTCCGGGACTAGCTCCTACAATGAGCAGTTCTTC. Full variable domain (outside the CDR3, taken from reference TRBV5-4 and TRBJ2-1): ETGVTQSPTHLIKTRGQQVTLRCSSQSGHNTVSWYQQALGQGPQFIFQYYREEENGRGNFPPRFSGLQFPNYSSELNVNALELDDSALYLCASSSGTSSYNEQFFGPGTRLTVL.

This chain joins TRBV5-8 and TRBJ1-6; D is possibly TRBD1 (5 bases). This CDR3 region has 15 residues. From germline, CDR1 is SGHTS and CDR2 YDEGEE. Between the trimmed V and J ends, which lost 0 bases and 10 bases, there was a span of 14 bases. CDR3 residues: CASSLDTGLKSPLHF. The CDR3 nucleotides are TGTGCCAGCAGCTTGGATACAGGTCTTAAATCACCCCTCCACTTT.

CDR3 loop: CASSIFTSGDGELFF. In nucleotides, the CDR3 is TGTGCCAGCAGCATTTTCACTAGCGGGGACGGGGAGCTGTTTTTT. The rearrangement uses TRBV3-1 (or the pseudogene TRBV3-2) and TRBJ2-2; 10 bases map to TRBD2. The CDR3 sequence is 15 residues long. Germline assignment: CDR1 LGHDT and CDR2 YNNKEL (reference sequence). Unmatched junction bases numbered 7, after V lost 5 bases and J lost 7 bases.

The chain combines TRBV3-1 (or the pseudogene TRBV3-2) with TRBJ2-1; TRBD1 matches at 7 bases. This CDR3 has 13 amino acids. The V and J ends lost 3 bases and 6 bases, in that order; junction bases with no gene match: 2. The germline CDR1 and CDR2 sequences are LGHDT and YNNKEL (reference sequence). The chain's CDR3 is CASSHQGVNEQFF. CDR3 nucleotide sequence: TGTGCCAGCAGCCACCAGGGGGTCAATGAGCAGTTCTTC.

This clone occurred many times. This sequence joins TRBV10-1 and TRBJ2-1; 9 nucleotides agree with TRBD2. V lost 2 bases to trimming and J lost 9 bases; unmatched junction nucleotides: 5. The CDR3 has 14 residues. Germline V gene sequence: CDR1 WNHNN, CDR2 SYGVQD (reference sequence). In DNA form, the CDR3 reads TGCGCCAGCAGTGAGAGTCCTAGCGGGGCTGAGCAGTTCTTC. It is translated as CASSESPSGAEQFF.

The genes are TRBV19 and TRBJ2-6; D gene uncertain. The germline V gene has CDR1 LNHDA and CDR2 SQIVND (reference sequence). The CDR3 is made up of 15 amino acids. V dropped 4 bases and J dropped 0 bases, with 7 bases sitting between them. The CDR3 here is CASSRAGSGANVLTF. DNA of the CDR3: TGTGCCAGTAGTAGGGCCGGCTCTGGGGCCAACGTCCTGACTTTC. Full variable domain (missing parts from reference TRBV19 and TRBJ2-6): DGGITQSPKYLFRKEGQNVTLSCEQNLNHDAMYWYRQDPGQGLRLIYYSQIVNDFQKGDIAEGYSVSREKKESFPLTVTSAQKNPTAFYLCASSRAGSGANVLTFGAGSRLTVL.

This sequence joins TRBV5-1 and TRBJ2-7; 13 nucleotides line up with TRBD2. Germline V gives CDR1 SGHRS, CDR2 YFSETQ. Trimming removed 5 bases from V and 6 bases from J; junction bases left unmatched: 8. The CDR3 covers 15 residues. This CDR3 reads CASRGTGLAGTEQYF. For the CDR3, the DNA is TGCGCCAGCAGGGGGACGGGACTAGCGGGGACCGAGCAGTACTTC.

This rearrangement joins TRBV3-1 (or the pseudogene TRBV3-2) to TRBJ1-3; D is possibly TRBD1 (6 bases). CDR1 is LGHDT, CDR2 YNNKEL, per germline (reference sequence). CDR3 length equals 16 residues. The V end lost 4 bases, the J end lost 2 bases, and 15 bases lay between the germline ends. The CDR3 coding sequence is TGTGCCAGCAGCCGTTACAGGGATGGAGCTGGAAACACCATATATTTT. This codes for CASSRYRDGAGNTIYF.

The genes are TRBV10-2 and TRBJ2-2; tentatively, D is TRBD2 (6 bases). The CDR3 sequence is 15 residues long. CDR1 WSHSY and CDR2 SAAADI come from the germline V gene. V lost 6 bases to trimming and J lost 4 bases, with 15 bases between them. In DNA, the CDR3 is TGCGCCAGCAGGACTAGTCGGGGAGGCACCGGGGAGCTGTTTTTT. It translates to CASRTSRGGTGELFF.

The CDR3 sequence: CATSDLDRNTGELFF. The CDR3 DNA sequence: TGTGCCACCAGTGACCTGGACAGGAACACCGGGGAGCTGTTTTTT. The chain is built from TRBV24-1 and TRBJ2-2; D is possibly TRBD1 (6 bases). With 4 bases removed from V and 1 base from J, the gap between germline ends came to 9 bases. The CDR3 runs to 15 residues. Germline CDR1 is KGHDR and CDR2 is SFDVKD.